Listed here are 3 T cell receptor beta chains from one sample, sequenced in a study of cytomegalovirus exposure and HLA in healthy donors. The primer mix had 60 Vbeta and 13 Jbeta primers. Sequencing used immunoSEQ multiplex PCR; TCRdb keeps in-frame clones, though not all of them. The repertoire holds under 200,000 clones, with around 82% as singletons. Sequenced input: PBMCs. These receptors all come from a man in his forties in good health and CMV-seronegative.

V usage is TRBV12-5 and J usage is TRBJ2-2, with D possibly being TRBD1 (6 bases). The CDR3 is 17 residues long. Germline V CDR1 and CDR2: LGHNT, FRNRAP. V was pared by 1 base and J by 4 bases, with 16 bases between. DNA for the CDR3: TGTGCTAGTGGTTTGGGCCTAGACAGGTGGAGCACCGGGGAGCTGTTTTTT. Its translation is CASGLGLDRWSTGELFF.

The genes are TRBV6-1 and TRBJ1-1; TRBD1 aligns across 8 bases. Germline values: CDR1 MNHNS, CDR2 SASEGT. This CDR3 has 14 residues. The V segment lost 4 bases and the J segment 4 bases; nucleotides outside the gene matches: 5. The CDR3 DNA follows: TGTGCCAGCAGTGCGACAGGGGATCTCACTGAAGCTTTCTTT. Translating gives CASSATGDLTEAFF.

V and J are TRBV5-4 and TRBJ2-7; 9 bases are a match to TRBD2. Germline CDR1 reads SGHNT; CDR2 reads YYREEE (reference sequence). J lost 0 bases, V lost 4 bases, and 2 bases had no gene match. This CDR3 region has 14 residues. CDR3 protein: CASSRSGGSYEQYF. In DNA, the CDR3 is TGTGCCAGCAGCCGTAGCGGGGGCTCCTACGAGCAGTACTTC.